This section outlines one TCR beta chain sequence together with its context. Its specificity is unknown. This sequence may be a read error, since a much larger clone differs from it by one base. This sample stems from a study of read filtering for tumor transcriptome and immune sequencing. Study-wide points: IR-seq captured clonotypes deeper and more reliably than RNA-seq. Without single-read clonotypes, shared clonotype proportions correlated more between IR-seq and RNA-seq. Single-read clonotypes: 80% to 90% of IR-seq clonotypes (about 4% of reads), about 70% of RNA-seq clonotypes (roughly 43% of reads).

The CDR3 covers 13 residues. Germline values: CDR1 MNHEY, CDR2 SMNVEV (reference sequence). Molecular barcoded adaptors covering alpha/delta and beta/gamma chains were used on around 370 ng RNA. TCRdb reprocessed the reads via MiXCR and lists one record per CDR3 protein. The table includes tens of thousands of distinct CDR3 sequences, approximately 15% detected once. Bone marrow was sampled from every patient at the time of active disease. The specimen was a population of CD138-negative cells sorted from bone marrow. V and J are TRBV27 and TRBJ2-2; no firm D call. This clonotype originated in a donor at least 40 years old with multiple myeloma. CDR3 residues: CASGLSLVGELFF. CDR3 nucleotides: TGTGCCAGCGGTTTATCGTTGGTCGGGGAGCTGTTTTTT.